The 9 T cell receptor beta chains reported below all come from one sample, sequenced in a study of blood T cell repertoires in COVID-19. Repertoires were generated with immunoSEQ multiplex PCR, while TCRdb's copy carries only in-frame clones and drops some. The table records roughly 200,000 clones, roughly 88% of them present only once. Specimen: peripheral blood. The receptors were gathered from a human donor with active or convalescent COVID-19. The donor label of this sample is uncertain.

Here the CDR3 reads CASSDIPGQGRDYSNQPQHF. In DNA form, the CDR3 reads TGTGCCAGCAGTGACATTCCGGGACAGGGTAGGGACTATAGCAATCAGCCCCAGCATTTT. This chain links TRBV6-4 with TRBJ1-5; TRBD1 aligns across 9 bases. The germline gives CDR1 MRHNA, CDR2 SNTAGT. After removal of 2 bases from V and 0 bases from J, the junction contained 14 bases not matched to a gene. The CDR3 extends over 20 amino acids.

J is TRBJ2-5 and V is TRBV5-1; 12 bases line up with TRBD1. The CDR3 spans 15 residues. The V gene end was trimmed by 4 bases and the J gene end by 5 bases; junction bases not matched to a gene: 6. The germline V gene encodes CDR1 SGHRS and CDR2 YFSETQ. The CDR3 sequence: CASSKGQGASETQYF. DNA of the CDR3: TGCGCCAGCAGCAAGGGACAGGGGGCATCGGAGACCCAGTACTTC.

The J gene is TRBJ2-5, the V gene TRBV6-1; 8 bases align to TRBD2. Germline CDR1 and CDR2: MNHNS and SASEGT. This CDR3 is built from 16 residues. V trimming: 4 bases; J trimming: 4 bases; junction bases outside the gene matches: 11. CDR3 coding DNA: TGTGCCAGCAGTGTCATTCGGGGGGGGCTGGGAGAGACCCAGTACTTC. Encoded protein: CASSVIRGGLGETQYF.

CDR3 nucleotide sequence: TGTGCCAGCAGTTACCGCAATAGGGGGCCATACAATGAGCAGTTCTTC. It specifies CASSYRNRGPYNEQFF. The J gene is TRBJ2-1, the V gene TRBV6-2 or TRBV6-3, with 7 positions matching TRBD1. Germline V gene sequence: CDR1 MNHEY, CDR2 SVGEGT. Trimming took 2 bases from V and 4 from J; bases not matched to a gene: 8. The CDR3 loop spans 16 amino acids.

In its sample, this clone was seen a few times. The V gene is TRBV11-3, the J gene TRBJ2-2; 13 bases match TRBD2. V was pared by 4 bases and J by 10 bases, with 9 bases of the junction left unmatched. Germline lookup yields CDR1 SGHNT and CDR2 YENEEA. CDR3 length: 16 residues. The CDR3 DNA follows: TGTGCCAGCAGCTCAACTAGCGGGAGGGCCTGGGAGGAGCTGTTTTTT. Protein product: CASSSTSGRAWEELFF.

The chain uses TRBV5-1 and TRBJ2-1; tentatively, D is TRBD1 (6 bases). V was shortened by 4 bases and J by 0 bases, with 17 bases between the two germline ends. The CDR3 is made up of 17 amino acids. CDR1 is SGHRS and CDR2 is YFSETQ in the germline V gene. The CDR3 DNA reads TGCGCCAGCAGCCCGGGACAACTTTCGAGCTCCTACAATGAGCAGTTCTTC. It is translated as CASSPGQLSSSYNEQFF.

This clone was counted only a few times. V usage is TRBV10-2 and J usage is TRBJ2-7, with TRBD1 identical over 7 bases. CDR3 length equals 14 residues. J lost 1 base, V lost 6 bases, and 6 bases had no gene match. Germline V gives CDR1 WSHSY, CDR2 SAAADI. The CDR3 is CASSVRTGSYEQYF. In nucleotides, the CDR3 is TGCGCCAGCAGCGTTAGGACAGGATCCTACGAGCAGTACTTC.

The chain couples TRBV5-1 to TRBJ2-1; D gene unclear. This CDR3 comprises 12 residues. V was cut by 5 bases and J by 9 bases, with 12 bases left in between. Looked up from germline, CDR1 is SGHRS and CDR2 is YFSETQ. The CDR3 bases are TGCGCCAGCAGGGCAGGTAATTCTGAGCAGTTCTTC. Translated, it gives CASRAGNSEQFF.

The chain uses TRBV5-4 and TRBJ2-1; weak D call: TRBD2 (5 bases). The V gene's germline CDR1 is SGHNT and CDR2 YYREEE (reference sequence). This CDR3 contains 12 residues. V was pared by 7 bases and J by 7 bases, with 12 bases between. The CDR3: CASLGLWNEQFF. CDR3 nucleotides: TGTGCCAGCCTCGGACTGTGGAATGAGCAGTTCTTC.